This entry lists 29 T cell receptor beta chains sequenced from one sample in a study of blood T cell repertoires in COVID-19. Clones were read by immunoSEQ multiplex PCR, and TCRdb kept only the in-frame ones, dropping some. The table lists around 69,000 clones, 89% of them singletons, with roughly 5% in the top ten. Sequenced: peripheral blood. The receptors come from a woman between 50 and 59 years old with active COVID-19.

The V call is TRBV11-2, the J call TRBJ2-2; 12 nucleotides agree with TRBD2. The germline gives CDR1 SGHAT, CDR2 FQNNGV. V lost 6 bases and J lost 8; bases outside the gene matches: 10. CDR3 length: 16 amino acids. In DNA form, the CDR3 reads TGTGCCAGCAGACGACTAGCGGGAGCCCCAGGGGGGGAGCTGTTTTTT. Encoded protein: CASRRLAGAPGGELFF.

This rearrangement joins TRBV24-1 to TRBJ2-7; tentative D call: TRBD1 (5 bases). V was shortened by 5 bases and J by 3 bases, with 7 bases between the two germline ends. The CDR3 has 12 amino acids. Per germline, CDR1 KGHDR and CDR2 SFDVKD. CDR3 sequence (DNA): TGTGCCACCAGTGGCAGGGACTACGAGCAGTACTTC. Amino acids: CATSGRDYEQYF.

The gene calls are TRBV30 and TRBJ2-1; 7 bases align to TRBD2. Germline trimming cut 0 bases from V and 9 bases from J; bases unmatched to any gene: 11. This CDR3 region has 15 residues. The V gene's germline CDR1 is GTSNPN and CDR2 SVGIG (reference sequence). CDR3 nucleotide sequence: TGTGCCTGGAGTGTTTGGGAGGGCCGGGGGAGTGAGCAGTTCTTC. It translates to CAWSVWEGRGSEQFF.

This chain links TRBV3-1 (or the pseudogene TRBV3-2) with TRBJ1-6, with a possible D match to TRBD1 (6 bases). CDR3 length equals 14 residues. V dropped 1 base and J dropped 9 bases, with 10 bases sitting between them. Per germline, CDR1 LGHDT and CDR2 YNNKEL (reference sequence). This CDR3 is CASSQGTEVSPLHF. The CDR3 DNA sequence: TGTGCCAGCAGCCAAGGGACAGAAGTTTCACCCCTCCACTTT.

J is TRBJ2-2 and V is TRBV5-1; 7 bases fit TRBD2. This CDR3 spans 15 amino acids. The trim removed 6 bases at V and 1 base at J, leaving 6 bases unmatched. CDR1 is SGHRS, CDR2 YFSETQ, per germline. CDR3 residues: CASIRSGMNTGELFF. The CDR3 nucleotides read TGCGCCAGCATACGGAGCGGGATGAACACCGGGGAGCTGTTTTTT.

In nucleotides, the CDR3 is TGTGCCAGCAGTTTATGGGCAGCCCTCTACGAGCAGTACTTC. It encodes CASSLWAALYEQYF. This sequence joins TRBV27 and TRBJ2-7, with D unresolved. This CDR3 has 14 amino acids. Trimming removed 1 base at V and 3 bases at J, with 10 bases between. Germline values: CDR1 MNHEY, CDR2 SMNVEV (reference sequence).

Comments on this clone: The junction differs from germline at one of its ends, possibly a read error. The sample contains more than one DNA sequence encoding this CDR3. V usage is TRBV7-9 and J usage is TRBJ2-1; D may be TRBD2 (5 bases). Germline V CDR1 and CDR2: SEHNR, FQNEAQ (reference sequence). There are 14 residues in the CDR3. CDR3 DNA: TGTGCCAGTAGCTTAGAAGTGCGGGACAATGAGCAGTTCTTC. Protein: CASSLEVRDNEQFF.

V gene TRBV24-1 combines with J gene TRBJ1-5; TRBD1 agrees at 12 bases. Trimming cost V 1 base and J 0 bases; bases outside gene matches: 6. CDR1 is KGHDR and CDR2 is SFDVKD in the germline V gene. This CDR3 comprises 19 residues. In DNA, the CDR3 is TGTGCCACCAGTGATTTAGGGACAGGGGGCCCTTATAGCAATCAGCCCCAGCATTTT. Translating it yields CATSDLGTGGPYSNQPQHF.

The gene calls are TRBV19 and TRBJ1-2, with TRBD1 matching over 7 bases. Germline-derived CDR1 and CDR2 are LNHDA and SQIVND (reference sequence). After removal of 11 bases from V and 0 bases from J, the junction contained 12 bases not matched to a gene. The CDR3 has 15 amino acids. The CDR3 DNA is TGTGCCGCTTACCGGGACAGTTACTCTAACTATGGCTACACCTTC. This sequence encodes CAAYRDSYSNYGYTF.

The gene calls are TRBV11-1 and TRBJ1-4; 7 positions match TRBD1. The CDR3 runs 14 residues. Germline lookup yields CDR1 SGHAT and CDR2 FQDESV (reference sequence). Trimming at V came to 5 bases and at J to 8 bases, leaving 8 bases not matched to a gene. The CDR3 sequence: CASSPRTGAEKLFF. The CDR3 DNA sequence: TGTGCCAGCAGCCCGCGGACAGGCGCCGAAAAACTGTTTTTT.

This chain connects TRBV10-3 to TRBJ2-5; TRBD2 matches 10 bases. From germline, CDR1 is ENHRY and CDR2 SYGVKD. After removal of 8 bases from V and 5 bases from J, the junction contained 5 bases not matched to a gene. The CDR3 contains 13 residues. This CDR3 reads CAISSGSRETQYF. CDR3 DNA sequence: TGTGCCATCTCTAGCGGGAGTAGGGAGACCCAGTACTTC.

V gene TRBV20-1 combines with J gene TRBJ2-7; D ambiguous. V lost 3 bases to trimming and J lost 0 bases, with 3 bases between them. In germline, CDR1 is DFQATT, CDR2 SNEGSKA (reference sequence). The CDR3 extends over 11 amino acids. CDR3 sequence (DNA): TGCAGTGCTAGGAGCTCCTACGAGCAGTACTTC. This translates into CSARSSYEQYF.

The gene calls are TRBV7-6 and TRBJ2-2; 13 bases map to TRBD2. Germline V gives CDR1 SGHVS, CDR2 FNYEAQ. J was trimmed by 6 bases and V by 5 bases; bases with no gene match: 6. The CDR3 is 16 residues long. The CDR3 here is CASSQGLAGRAGELFF. CDR3 bases: TGTGCCAGCAGCCAGGGACTAGCGGGACGCGCCGGGGAGCTGTTTTTT.

The sample holds one count of this clone. The rearrangement joins TRBV28 to TRBJ1-6, with 7 bases fitting TRBD1. The CDR3 contains 16 residues. CDR1 is MDHEN, CDR2 SYDVKM, per germline. Trimming at V came to 6 bases and at J to 5 bases, leaving 10 bases not matched to a gene. The CDR3 spells CASSFGDRGHNSPLHF. The CDR3 DNA reads as TGTGCCAGCAGCTTCGGGGATAGGGGGCATAATTCACCCCTCCACTTT.

The chain joins TRBV19 to TRBJ2-7; D perhaps matches TRBD2 (6 bases). V lost 2 bases to trimming and J lost 7 bases, with 21 bases between them. The CDR3 spans 16 residues. Germline-derived CDR1 and CDR2 are LNHDA and SQIVND (reference sequence). The CDR3 DNA is TGTGCCAGTAGTATATTGGGGACTTCGGCTATAGGGGAGCAGTACTTC. This gives the protein CASSILGTSAIGEQYF. Full variable domain (rest looked up from reference TRBV19 and TRBJ2-7): DGGITQSPKYLFRKEGQNVTLSCEQNLNHDAMYWYRQDPGQGLRLIYYSQIVNDFQKGDIAEGYSVSREKKESFPLTVTSAQKNPTAFYLCASSILGTSAIGEQYFGPGTRLTVT.

The chain uses TRBV6-5 and TRBJ2-7, with TRBD2 as a possible D gene (5 bases). This CDR3 spans 12 amino acids. Germline V gene data show CDR1 as MNHEY and CDR2 as SVGAGI. The V gene lost 7 bases and the J gene lost 0 bases, with 7 bases spanning the gap. The CDR3 loop is CASKEDSYEQYF. CDR3 sequence (DNA): TGTGCCAGCAAGGAGGACTCCTACGAGCAGTACTTC.

The rearrangement links TRBV7-9 to TRBJ2-7; D perhaps matches TRBD1 (5 bases). From germline, CDR1 is SEHNR and CDR2 FQNEAQ (reference sequence). V was trimmed by 5 bases and J by 4 bases, leaving 15 bases between them. The CDR3 totals 14 residues. The CDR3 DNA sequence: TGTGCCAGCAGCCACCTCCAGGGATGGTACGAGCAGTACTTC. The encoded protein is CASSHLQGWYEQYF.

The V and J genes are TRBV12-1 and TRBJ2-3; the table calls TRBD2, which could not be checked here. TRBV12-1 is termed a pseudogene. This CDR3 spans 21 amino acids. CDR3 sequence: CASSSPTLLAYPTLFKDTQYF. DNA of the CDR3: TGTGCCAGCAGCTCGCCGACCTTACTAGCTTACCCGACCCTGTTTAAAGATACGCAGTATTTT.

The chain combines TRBV10-3 with TRBJ2-3, with TRBD1 matching 9 bases. J was trimmed by 2 bases and V by 0 bases; bases with no gene match: 3. This CDR3 has 16 residues. The germline V gene has CDR1 ENHRY and CDR2 SYGVKD. CDR3 amino acids: CAISESDRGITDTQYF. CDR3 coding DNA: TGTGCCATCAGTGAGTCGGACAGGGGAATCACAGATACGCAGTATTTT.

The chain uses TRBV28 and TRBJ1-5; no clear D gene. The CDR3 has 14 residues. Trimming removed 2 bases at V and 5 bases at J, with 10 bases between. The germline gives CDR1 MDHEN, CDR2 SYDVKM. CDR3 protein: CASSLVRRDQPQHF. In DNA form, the CDR3 reads TGTGCCAGCAGTTTAGTCCGACGGGATCAGCCCCAGCATTTT.

The chain combines TRBV28 with TRBJ2-3, with TRBD2 matching 8 bases. This CDR3 region has 16 residues. V shed 5 bases and J 1 base; nucleotides not matched to a gene: 8. In germline, CDR1 is MDHEN, CDR2 SYDVKM. Here the CDR3 reads CASSPSSGSGTDTQYF. CDR3 sequence (DNA): TGTGCCAGCAGTCCTAGCAGCGGGAGCGGCACAGATACGCAGTATTTT.

This chain uses TRBV2 with TRBJ1-5, with D unresolved. The CDR3 is 13 amino acids. V was clipped by 6 bases and J by 1 base, with 7 bases between them. CDR1 and CDR2 (germline): SNHLY, FYNNEI. CDR3 protein: CASRSLSNQPQHF. The CDR3 DNA is TGTGCCAGCAGGTCCCTCAGCAATCAGCCCCAGCATTTT.

The rearrangement links TRBV28 to TRBJ2-3; possible D gene TRBD2, 5 bases. V dropped 6 bases and J dropped 2 bases, with 21 bases sitting between them. CDR1 is MDHEN, CDR2 SYDVKM, per germline. This CDR3 region has 17 residues. CDR3 nucleotides: TGTGCCAGCAGGCCTACGATTGGGCGGGCCGACACAGATACGCAGTATTTT. Encoded protein: CASRPTIGRADTDTQYF. The full variable domain, its missing parts supplied by reference TRBV28 and TRBJ2-3, is DVKVTQSSRYLVKRTGEKVFLECVQDMDHENMFWYRQDPGLGLRLIYFSYDVKMKEKGDIPEGYSVSREKKERFSLILESASTNQTSMYLCASRPTIGRADTDTQYFGPGTRLTVL.

The chain employs TRBV11-2 and TRBJ1-2; D might be TRBD1 (5 bases). The CDR3 length is 16 residues. V lost 1 base and J lost 5, with 17 bases in between. CDR1 is SGHAT, CDR2 FQNNGV, per germline. The CDR3 here is CASSLVGEGAAYGYTF. For the CDR3, the DNA is TGTGCCAGCAGCTTAGTAGGGGAAGGGGCCGCTTATGGCTACACCTTC.

The V gene is TRBV27, the J gene TRBJ2-1; the match to TRBD2 covers 7 bases. The V segment lost 3 bases and the J segment 7 bases; nucleotides outside the gene matches: 15. The CDR3 is 17 residues long. Germline assignment: CDR1 MNHEY and CDR2 SMNVEV (reference sequence). CDR3 sequence (DNA): TGTGCCAGCAGTTTCTCGCCTAAGCGAGGGAGGGGAAATGAGCAGTTCTTC. Translating gives CASSFSPKRGRGNEQFF.

This chain uses TRBV7-8 with TRBJ2-5, with D tentatively TRBD1 (6 bases). The ends were cut back, 5 bases at V and 5 bases at J, with 15 bases in the middle. CDR3 length equals 14 residues. Germline loops: CDR1 SGHVS, CDR2 FQNEAQ. Written as DNA, the CDR3 is TGTGCCAGCAGCACTGGGACAAGGTCGGAGACCCAGTACTTC. Translating it yields CASSTGTRSETQYF.

This chain joins TRBV9 and TRBJ1-1; possibly TRBD1 for D (5 bases). The CDR3 is made up of 14 amino acids. Per germline, CDR1 SGDLS and CDR2 YYNGEE. V was cut by 0 bases and J by 0 bases, with 6 bases left in between. CDR3 DNA: TGTGCCAGCAGCGTAGAGGGGATGAACACTGAAGCTTTCTTT. Translated: CASSVEGMNTEAFF.

V and J are TRBV6-2 or TRBV6-3 and TRBJ1-1, with a possible D match to TRBD1 (5 bases). The CDR3 covers 14 residues. Germline V gene lookup returns CDR1 MNHEY and CDR2 SVGEGT. V shed 5 bases and J shed 1 base, with 11 bases lying between them. CDR3 region: CASSDSMQNTEAFF. The DNA of the CDR3 is TGTGCCAGCAGTGACAGCATGCAGAACACTGAAGCTTTCTTT.

The genes are TRBV7-8 and TRBJ2-5; the match to TRBD2 covers 12 bases. This CDR3 region has 16 residues. CDR1 is SGHVS and CDR2 is FQNEAQ in the germline V gene. V gave up 5 bases and J gave up 2 bases; unmatched junction bases: 6. CDR3 DNA sequence: TGTGCCAGCAGCAAGGGGACTAGCGGGTGGCAAGAGACCCAGTACTTC. This sequence encodes CASSKGTSGWQETQYF.